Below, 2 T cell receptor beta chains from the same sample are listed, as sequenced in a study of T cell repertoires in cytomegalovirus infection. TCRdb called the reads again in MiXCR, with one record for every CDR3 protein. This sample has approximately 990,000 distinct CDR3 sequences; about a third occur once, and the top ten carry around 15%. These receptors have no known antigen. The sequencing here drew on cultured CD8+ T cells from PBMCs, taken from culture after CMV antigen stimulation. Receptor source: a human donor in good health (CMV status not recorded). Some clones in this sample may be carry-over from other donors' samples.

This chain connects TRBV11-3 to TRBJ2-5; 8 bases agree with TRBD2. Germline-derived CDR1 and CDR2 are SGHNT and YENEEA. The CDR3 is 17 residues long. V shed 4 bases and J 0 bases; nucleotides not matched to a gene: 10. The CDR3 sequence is CASSSPQGAGDQETQYF. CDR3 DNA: TGTGCCAGCAGCTCCCCCCAAGGAGCGGGGGACCAAGAGACCCAGTACTTC.

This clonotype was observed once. CDR3 amino acids: CASSYATGSYEQYF. The CDR3 DNA sequence: TGTGCCAGCAGTTACGCGACAGGGTCCTACGAGCAGTACTTC. This sequence joins TRBV6-5 and TRBJ2-7; 7 bases agree with TRBD1. This CDR3 is built from 14 residues. The J segment lost 1 base and the V segment lost 2 bases, leaving 2 bases of the junction unmatched. Germline lookup yields CDR1 MNHEY and CDR2 SVGAGI.